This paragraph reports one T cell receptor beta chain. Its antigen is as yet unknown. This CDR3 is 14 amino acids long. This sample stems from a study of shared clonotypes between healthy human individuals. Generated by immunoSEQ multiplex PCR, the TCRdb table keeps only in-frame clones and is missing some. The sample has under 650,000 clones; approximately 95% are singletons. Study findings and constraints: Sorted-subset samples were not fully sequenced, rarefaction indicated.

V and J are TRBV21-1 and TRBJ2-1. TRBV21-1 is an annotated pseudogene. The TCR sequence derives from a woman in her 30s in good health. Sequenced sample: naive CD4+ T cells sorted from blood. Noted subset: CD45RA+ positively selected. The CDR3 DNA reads TGTGCCAGCAGCCGCCGAAGCTCCTACAATGAGCAGTTCTTC. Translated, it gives CASSRRSSYNEQFF.